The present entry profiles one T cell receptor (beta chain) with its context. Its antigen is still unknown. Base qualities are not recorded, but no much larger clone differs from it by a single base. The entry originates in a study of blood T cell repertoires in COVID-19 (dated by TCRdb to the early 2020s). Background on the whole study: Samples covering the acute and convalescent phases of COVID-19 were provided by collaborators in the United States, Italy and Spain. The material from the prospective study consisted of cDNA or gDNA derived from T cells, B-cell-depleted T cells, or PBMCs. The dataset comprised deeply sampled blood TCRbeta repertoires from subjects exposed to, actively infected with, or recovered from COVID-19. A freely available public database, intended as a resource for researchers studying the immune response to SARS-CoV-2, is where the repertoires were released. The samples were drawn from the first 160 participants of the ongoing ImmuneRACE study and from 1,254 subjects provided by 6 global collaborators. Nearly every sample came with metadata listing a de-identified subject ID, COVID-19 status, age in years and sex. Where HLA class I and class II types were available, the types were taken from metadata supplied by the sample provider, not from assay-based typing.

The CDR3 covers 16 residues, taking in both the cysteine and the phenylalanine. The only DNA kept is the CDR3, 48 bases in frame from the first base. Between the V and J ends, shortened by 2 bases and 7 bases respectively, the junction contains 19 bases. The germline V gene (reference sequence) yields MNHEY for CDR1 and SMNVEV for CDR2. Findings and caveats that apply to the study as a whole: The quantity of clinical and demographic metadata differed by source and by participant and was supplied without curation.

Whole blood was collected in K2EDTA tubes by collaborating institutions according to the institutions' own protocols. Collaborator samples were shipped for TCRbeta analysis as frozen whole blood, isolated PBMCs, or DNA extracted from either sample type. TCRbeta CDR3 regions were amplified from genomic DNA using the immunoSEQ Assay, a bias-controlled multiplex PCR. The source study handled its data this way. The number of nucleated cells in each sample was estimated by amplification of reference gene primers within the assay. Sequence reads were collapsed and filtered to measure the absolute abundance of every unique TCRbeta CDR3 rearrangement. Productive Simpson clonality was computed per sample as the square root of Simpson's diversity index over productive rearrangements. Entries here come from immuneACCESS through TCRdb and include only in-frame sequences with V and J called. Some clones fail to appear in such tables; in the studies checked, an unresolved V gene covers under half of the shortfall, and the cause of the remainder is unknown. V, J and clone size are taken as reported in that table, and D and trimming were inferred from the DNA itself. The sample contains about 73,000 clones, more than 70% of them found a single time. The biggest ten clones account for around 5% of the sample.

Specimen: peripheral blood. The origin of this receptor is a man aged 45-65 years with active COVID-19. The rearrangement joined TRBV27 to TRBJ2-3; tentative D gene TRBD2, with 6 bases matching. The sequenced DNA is TGTGCCAGCAGTTTAACCCGGGACTTAGTATTTCATACGCAGTATTTT. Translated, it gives CASSLTRDLVFHTQYF.